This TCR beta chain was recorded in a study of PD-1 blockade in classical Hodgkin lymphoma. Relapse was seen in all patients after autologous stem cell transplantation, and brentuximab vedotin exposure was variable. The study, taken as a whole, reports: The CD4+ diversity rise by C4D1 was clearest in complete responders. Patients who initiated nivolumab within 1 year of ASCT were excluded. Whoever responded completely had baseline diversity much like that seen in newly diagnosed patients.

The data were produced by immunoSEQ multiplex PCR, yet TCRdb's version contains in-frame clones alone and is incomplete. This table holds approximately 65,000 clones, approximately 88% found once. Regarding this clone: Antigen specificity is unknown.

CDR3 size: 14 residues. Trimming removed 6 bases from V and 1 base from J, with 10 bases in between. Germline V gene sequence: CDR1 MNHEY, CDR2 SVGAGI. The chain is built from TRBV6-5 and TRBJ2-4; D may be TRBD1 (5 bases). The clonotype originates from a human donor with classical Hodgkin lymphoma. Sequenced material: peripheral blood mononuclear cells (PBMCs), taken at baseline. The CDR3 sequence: CASRSQGAKNIQYF. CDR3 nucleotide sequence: TGTGCCAGCAGAAGCCAGGGTGCCAAAAACATTCAGTACTTC.